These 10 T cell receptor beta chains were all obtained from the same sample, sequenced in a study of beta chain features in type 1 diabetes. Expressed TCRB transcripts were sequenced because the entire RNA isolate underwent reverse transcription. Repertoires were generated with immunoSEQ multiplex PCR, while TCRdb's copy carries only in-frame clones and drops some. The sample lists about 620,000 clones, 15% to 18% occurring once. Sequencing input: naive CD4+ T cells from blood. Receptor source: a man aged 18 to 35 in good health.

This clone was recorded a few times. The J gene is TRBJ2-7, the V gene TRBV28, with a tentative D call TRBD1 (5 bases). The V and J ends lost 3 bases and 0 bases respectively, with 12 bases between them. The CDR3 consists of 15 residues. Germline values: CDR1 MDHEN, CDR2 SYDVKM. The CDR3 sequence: CASSLVKTGSYEQYF. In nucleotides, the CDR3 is TGTGCCAGCAGTTTGGTTAAAACAGGCTCCTACGAGCAGTACTTC.

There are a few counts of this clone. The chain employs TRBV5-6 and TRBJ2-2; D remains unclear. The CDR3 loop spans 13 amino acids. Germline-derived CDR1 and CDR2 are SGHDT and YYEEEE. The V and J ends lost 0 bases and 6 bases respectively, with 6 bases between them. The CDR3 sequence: CASSLAGPGELFF. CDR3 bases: TGTGCCAGCAGCTTGGCTGGGCCCGGGGAGCTGTTTTTT.

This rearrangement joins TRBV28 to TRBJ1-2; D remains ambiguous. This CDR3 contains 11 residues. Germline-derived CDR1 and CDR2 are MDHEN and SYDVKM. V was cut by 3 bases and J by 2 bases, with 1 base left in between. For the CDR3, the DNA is TGTGCCAGCAGTTTCAACTATGGCTACACCTTC. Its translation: CASSFNYGYTF.

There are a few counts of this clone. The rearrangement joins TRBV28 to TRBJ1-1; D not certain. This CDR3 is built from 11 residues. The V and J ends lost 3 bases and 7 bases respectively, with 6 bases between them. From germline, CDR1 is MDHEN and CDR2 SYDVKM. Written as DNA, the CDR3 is TGTGCCAGCAGTTTGGTCCATGAAGCTTTCTTT. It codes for CASSLVHEAFF.

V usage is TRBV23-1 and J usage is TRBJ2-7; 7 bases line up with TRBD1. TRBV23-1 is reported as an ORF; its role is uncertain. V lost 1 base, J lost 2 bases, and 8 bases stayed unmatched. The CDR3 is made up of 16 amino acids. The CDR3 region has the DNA TGCGCCAGCAGTCAATATCGACAGGGAATTCCCTACGAGCAGTACTTC. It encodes CASSQYRQGIPYEQYF.

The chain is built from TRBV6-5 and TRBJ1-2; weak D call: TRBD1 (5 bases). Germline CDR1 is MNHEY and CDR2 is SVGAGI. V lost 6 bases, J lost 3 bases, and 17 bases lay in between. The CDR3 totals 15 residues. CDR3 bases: TGTGCCAGCAGGCGAGGTTTAGACAGTTACTATGGCTACACCTTC. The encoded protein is CASRRGLDSYYGYTF.

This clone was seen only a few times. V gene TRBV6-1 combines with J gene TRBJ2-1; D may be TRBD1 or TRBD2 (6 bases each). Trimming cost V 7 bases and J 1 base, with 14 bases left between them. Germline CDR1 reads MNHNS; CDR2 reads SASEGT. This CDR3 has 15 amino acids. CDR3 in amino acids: CASMRLDRSYNEQFF. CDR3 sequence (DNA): TGTGCCAGCATGAGACTAGACAGGTCCTACAATGAGCAGTTCTTC.

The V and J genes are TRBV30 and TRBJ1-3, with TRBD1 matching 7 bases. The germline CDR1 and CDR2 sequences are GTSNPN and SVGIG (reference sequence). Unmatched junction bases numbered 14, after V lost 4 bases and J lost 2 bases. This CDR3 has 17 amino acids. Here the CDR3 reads CAWTGRGGERTGNTIYF. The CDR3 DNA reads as TGTGCCTGGACGGGCAGGGGGGGAGAAAGGACTGGAAACACCATATATTTT.

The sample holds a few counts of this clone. The CDR3 nucleotides read TGTGCCAGCAGTGCTATCACTGAAGCTTTCTTT. Protein sequence: CASSAITEAFF. The chain is built from TRBV28 and TRBJ1-1; D not resolved. With 5 bases removed from V and 4 bases from J, the gap between germline ends came to 5 bases. This CDR3 contains 11 residues. Germline lookup yields CDR1 MDHEN and CDR2 SYDVKM.

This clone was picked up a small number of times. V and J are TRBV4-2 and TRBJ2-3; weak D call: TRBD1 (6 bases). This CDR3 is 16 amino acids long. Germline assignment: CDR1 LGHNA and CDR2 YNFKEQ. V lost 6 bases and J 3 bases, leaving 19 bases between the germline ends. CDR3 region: CASRPNDRYRTDTQYF. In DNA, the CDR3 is TGTGCCAGCAGACCCAACGACAGGTACAGAACAGATACGCAGTATTTT.